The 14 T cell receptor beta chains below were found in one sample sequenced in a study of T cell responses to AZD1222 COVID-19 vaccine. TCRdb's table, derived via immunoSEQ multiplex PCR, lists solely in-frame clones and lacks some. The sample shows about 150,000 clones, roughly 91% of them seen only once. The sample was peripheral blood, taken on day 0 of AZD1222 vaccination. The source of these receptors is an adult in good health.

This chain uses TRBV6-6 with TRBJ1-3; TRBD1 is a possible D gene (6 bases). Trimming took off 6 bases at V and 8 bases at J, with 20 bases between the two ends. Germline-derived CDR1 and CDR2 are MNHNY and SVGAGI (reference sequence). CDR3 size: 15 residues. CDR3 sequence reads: CASRNPGGDNYTIYF. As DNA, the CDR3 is TGTGCCAGCAGGAACCCCGGAGGGGACAACTACACCATATATTTT.

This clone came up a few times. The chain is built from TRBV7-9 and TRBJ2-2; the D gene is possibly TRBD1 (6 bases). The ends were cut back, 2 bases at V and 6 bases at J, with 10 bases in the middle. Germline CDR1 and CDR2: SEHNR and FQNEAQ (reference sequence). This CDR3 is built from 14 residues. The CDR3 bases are TGTGCCAGCAGCTTACTACAGGGCCCCGGGGAGCTGTTTTTT. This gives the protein CASSLLQGPGELFF.

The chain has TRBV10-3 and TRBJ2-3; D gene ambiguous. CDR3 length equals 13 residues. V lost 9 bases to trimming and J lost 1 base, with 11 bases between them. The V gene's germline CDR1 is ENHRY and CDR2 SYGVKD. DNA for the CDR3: TGTGCCATGAAGCTTTCAGGCACAGATACGCAGTATTTT. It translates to CAMKLSGTDTQYF.

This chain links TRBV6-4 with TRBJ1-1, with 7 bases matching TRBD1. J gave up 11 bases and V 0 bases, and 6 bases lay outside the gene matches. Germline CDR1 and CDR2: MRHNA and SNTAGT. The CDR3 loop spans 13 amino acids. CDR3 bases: TGTGCCAGCAGTGACTCCGGAGTACAGGGGGCTTTCTTT. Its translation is CASSDSGVQGAFF.

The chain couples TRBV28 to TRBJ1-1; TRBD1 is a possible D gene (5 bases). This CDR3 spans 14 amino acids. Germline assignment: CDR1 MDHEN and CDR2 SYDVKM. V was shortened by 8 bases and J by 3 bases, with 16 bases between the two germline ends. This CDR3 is CASSRGGYDTEAFF. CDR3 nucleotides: TGTGCCAGCTCCCGCGGGGGTTATGACACTGAAGCTTTCTTT.

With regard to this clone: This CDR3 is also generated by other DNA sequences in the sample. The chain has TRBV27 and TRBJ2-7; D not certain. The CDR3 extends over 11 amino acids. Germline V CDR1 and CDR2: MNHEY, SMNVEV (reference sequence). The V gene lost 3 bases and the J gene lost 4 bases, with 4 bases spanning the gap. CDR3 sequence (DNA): TGTGCCAGCAGTTTCGGATACGAGCAGTACTTC. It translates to CASSFGYEQYF.

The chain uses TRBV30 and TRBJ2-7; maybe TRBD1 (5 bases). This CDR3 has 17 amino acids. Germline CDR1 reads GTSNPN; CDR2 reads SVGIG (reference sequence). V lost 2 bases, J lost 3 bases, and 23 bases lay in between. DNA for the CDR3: TGTGCCTGGAGTTTGGGGTTCAGTATTGGGGCCTTCTACGAGCAGTACTTC. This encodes CAWSLGFSIGAFYEQYF.

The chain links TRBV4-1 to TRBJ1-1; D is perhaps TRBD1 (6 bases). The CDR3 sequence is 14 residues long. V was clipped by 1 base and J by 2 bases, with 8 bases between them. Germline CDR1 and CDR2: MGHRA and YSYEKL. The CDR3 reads CASSQADSNTEAFF. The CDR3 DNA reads TGCGCCAGCAGCCAAGCGGACAGCAACACTGAAGCTTTCTTT.

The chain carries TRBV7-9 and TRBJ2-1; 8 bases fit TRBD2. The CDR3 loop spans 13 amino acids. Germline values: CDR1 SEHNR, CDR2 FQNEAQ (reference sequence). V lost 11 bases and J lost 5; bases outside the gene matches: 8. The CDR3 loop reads CASASGGHNEQFF. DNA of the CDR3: TGTGCCTCGGCCAGCGGGGGCCACAATGAGCAGTTCTTC.

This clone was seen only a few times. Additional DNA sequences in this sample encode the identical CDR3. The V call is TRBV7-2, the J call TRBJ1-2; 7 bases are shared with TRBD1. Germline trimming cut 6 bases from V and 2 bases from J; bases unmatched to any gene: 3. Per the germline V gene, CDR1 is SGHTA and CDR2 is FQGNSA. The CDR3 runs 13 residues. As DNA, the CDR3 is TGTGCCAGCAGTCTACAGGGGAACTATGGCTACACCTTC. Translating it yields CASSLQGNYGYTF. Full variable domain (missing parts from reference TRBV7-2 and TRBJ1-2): GAGVSQSPSNKVTEKGKDVELRCDPISGHTALYWYRQSLGQGLEFLIYFQGNSAPDKSGLPSDRFSAERTGGSVSTLTIQRTQQEDSAVYLCASSLQGNYGYTFGSGTRLTVV.

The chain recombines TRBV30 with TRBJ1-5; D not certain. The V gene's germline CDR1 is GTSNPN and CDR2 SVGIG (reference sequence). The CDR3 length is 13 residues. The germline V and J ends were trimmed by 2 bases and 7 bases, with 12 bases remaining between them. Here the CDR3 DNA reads TGTGCCTGGAGTATCGGGATAGGACAGCCCCAGCATTTT. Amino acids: CAWSIGIGQPQHF.

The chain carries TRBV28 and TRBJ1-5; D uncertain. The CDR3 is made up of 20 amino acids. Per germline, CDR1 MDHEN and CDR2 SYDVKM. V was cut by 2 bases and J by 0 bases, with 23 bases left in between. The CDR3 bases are TGTGCCAGCAGTTTAACATTCATTCCGCCGGCACCGAATAGCAATCAGCCCCAGCATTTT. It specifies CASSLTFIPPAPNSNQPQHF.

This chain's CDR3 is CAGRGGFHEQYF. DNA for the CDR3: TGTGCCGGACGGGGGGGGTTCCACGAGCAGTACTTC. The chain recombines TRBV30 with TRBJ2-7; 8 positions agree with TRBD2. Germline CDR1 is GTSNPN and CDR2 is SVGIG (reference sequence). Trimming at V came to 8 bases and at J to 5 bases, leaving 8 bases not matched to a gene. This CDR3 is 12 amino acids long.

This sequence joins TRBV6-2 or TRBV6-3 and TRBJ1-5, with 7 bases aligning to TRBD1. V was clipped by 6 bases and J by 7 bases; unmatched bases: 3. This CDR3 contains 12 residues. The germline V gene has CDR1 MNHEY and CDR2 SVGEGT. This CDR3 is CASSRGTQPQHF. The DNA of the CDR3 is TGTGCCAGCAGCAGGGGGACACAGCCCCAGCATTTT.